A single sample is the source of the 17 T cell receptor beta chains below, sequenced in a study of CD8+ T cells in alopecia areata (dated by TCRdb to between 2018 and 2020). The library was built by means of the immunoSEQ multiplex PCR assay. For TCR sequencing, RNA was extracted from every sample and reverse transcribed into cDNA to serve as template. This immuneACCESS table, as held by TCRdb, lists in-frame sequences with V and J called but not all clones. Of the missing ones, under half trace to an unresolved V gene in checked studies; the others have no known cause. Counted in this sample were over 200,000 clones; around three fifths of them appeared once. The ten largest account for approximately 0.45% of the sample. This specimen's time point label, interpreted: baseline before oral tofacitinib. The specimen comprised CD4+ T cells sorted from blood, sampled at week 0. These receptor sequences come from a human donor with alopecia areata.

V is TRBV5-1 and J is TRBJ2-7; D remains ambiguous. Germline CDR1 SGHRS, CDR2 YFSETQ. V lost 0 bases, J lost 6 bases, and 4 bases lay in between. The CDR3 sequence is 11 residues long. CDR3: CASSLGGEQYF. The CDR3 nucleotides are TGCGCCAGCAGCTTGGGTGGCGAGCAGTACTTC. Supplemented by reference TRBV5-1 and TRBJ2-7, the full variable domain reads KAGVTQTPRYLIKTRGQQVTLSCSPISGHRSVSWYQQTPGQGLQFLFEYFSETQRNKGNFPGRFSGRQFSNSRSEMNVSTLELGDSALYLCASSLGGEQYFGPGTRLTVT.

The rearrangement uses TRBV19 and TRBJ1-5; D ambiguous. Germline CDR1 is LNHDA and CDR2 is SQIVND (reference sequence). The CDR3 runs 13 residues. The V end was cut by 5 bases, the J end by 4 bases, with 9 bases between. CDR3 sequence reads: CASSWPGNQPQHF. For the CDR3, the DNA is TGTGCCAGTAGTTGGCCGGGGAATCAGCCCCAGCATTTT.

This clone was seen more than once but under ten times. The chain is built from TRBV7-9 and TRBJ2-3, with a tentative D call TRBD2 (5 bases). Germline assignment: CDR1 SEHNR and CDR2 FQNEAQ (reference sequence). This CDR3 has 12 residues. Trimming left V 8 bases short and J 3 bases short, with 9 bases between. The CDR3 loop reads CASRRMTDTQYF. The CDR3 DNA follows: TGTGCCAGCCGGAGGATGACAGATACGCAGTATTTT.

The chain combines TRBV30 with TRBJ2-1; the D gene is possibly TRBD2 (6 bases). CDR1 and CDR2 from the germline V gene are GTSNPN and SVGIG (reference sequence). V was pared by 0 bases and J by 3 bases, with 6 bases between. There are 13 residues in the CDR3. CDR3 in amino acids: CAWSVRGYNEQFF. Here the CDR3 DNA reads TGTGCCTGGAGTGTGCGGGGCTACAATGAGCAGTTCTTC.

This chain uses TRBV2 with TRBJ1-2, with a possible D match to TRBD1 (6 bases). Germline V gene lookup returns CDR1 SNHLY and CDR2 FYNNEI. CDR3 length equals 14 residues. The V and J ends lost 1 base and 5 bases respectively, with 11 bases between them. CDR3 protein: CASSEDRAGYGYTF. The CDR3 nucleotides read TGTGCCAGCAGTGAAGACAGGGCGGGGTATGGCTACACCTTC. The full variable domain, its missing parts supplied by reference TRBV2 and TRBJ1-2, is EPEVTQTPSHQVTQMGQEVILRCVPISNHLYFYWYRQILGQKVEFLVSFYNNEISEKSEIFDDQFSVERPDGSNFTLKIRSTKLEDSAMYFCASSEDRAGYGYTFGSGTRLTVV.

This clone appeared once. The rearrangement uses TRBV29-1 and TRBJ1-2, with 7 nucleotides matching TRBD1. Losses at the gene ends were 4 bases for V and 5 bases for J; bases not matched to a gene: 10. CDR1 and CDR2 (germline): SQVTM, ANQGSEA. The CDR3 sequence is 14 residues long. The CDR3 here is CSVGEQGKYYGYTF. The CDR3 nucleotides read TGCAGCGTTGGGGAACAGGGGAAATATTATGGCTACACCTTC.

This rearrangement joins TRBV4-1 to TRBJ2-1; 13 bases are shared with TRBD2. Germline trimming cut 4 bases from V and 0 bases from J; bases unmatched to any gene: 9. The CDR3 is 19 amino acids. The germline V gene has CDR1 MGHRA and CDR2 YSYEKL. The CDR3 DNA reads TGCGCCAGCAGCCCCGGACTAGCGGGGGCCGGGAGCTCCTACAATGAGCAGTTCTTC. It encodes CASSPGLAGAGSSYNEQFF.

The chain combines TRBV25-1 with TRBJ2-1, with 7 bases matching TRBD2. V shed 1 base and J 5 bases; nucleotides not matched to a gene: 8. Germline-derived CDR1 and CDR2 are MGHDK and SYGVNS. The CDR3 is 16 residues long. The chain's CDR3 is CASSELFAGENNEQFF. The CDR3 DNA reads as TGTGCCAGCAGTGAATTGTTCGCGGGGGAGAACAATGAGCAGTTCTTC.

The chain links TRBV29-1 to TRBJ2-5; D remains ambiguous. In germline, CDR1 is SQVTM, CDR2 ANQGSEA. Trimming stripped 3 bases from V and 5 bases from J, with 13 bases between. The CDR3 has 13 amino acids. Here the CDR3 DNA reads TGCAGCGTTGATTTGGGTCGGACGGAGACCCAGTACTTC. Protein sequence: CSVDLGRTETQYF.

This clone occurred a few times. The chain carries TRBV7-8 and TRBJ2-7, with D unclear. CDR3 length: 14 residues. V shed 0 bases and J shed 2 bases, with 8 bases lying between them. CDR1 SGHVS and CDR2 FQNEAQ come from the germline V gene. For the CDR3, the DNA is TGTGCCAGCAGCTTAGCTGACGGTGCCTACGAGCAGTACTTC. It is translated as CASSLADGAYEQYF.

This chain uses TRBV9 with TRBJ2-7, with D possibly being TRBD1 or TRBD2 (5 bases each). From germline, CDR1 is SGDLS and CDR2 YYNGEE. The CDR3 length is 17 residues. V lost 4 bases, J lost 2 bases, and 22 bases lay in between. The CDR3 region has the DNA TGTGCCAGCAGCCCCCACCCGCCCGGGACGGGAACCTACGAGCAGTACTTC. Residues: CASSPHPPGTGTYEQYF.

The V and J genes are TRBV30 and TRBJ2-6; the match to TRBD1 covers 8 bases. Trimming removed 0 bases from V and 3 bases from J; junction bases left unmatched: 7. The V gene's germline CDR1 is GTSNPN and CDR2 SVGIG (reference sequence). This CDR3 region has 17 residues. The chain's CDR3 is CAWSVSRTGFGANVLTF. The CDR3, as DNA: TGTGCCTGGAGTGTGTCCAGGACAGGGTTTGGGGCCAACGTCCTGACTTTC.

This clone has just a few counts. CDR3 sequence: CASSQDLGDTQYF. The CDR3 DNA is TGCGCCAGCAGCCAAGACCTAGGGGATACGCAGTATTTT. The rearrangement joins TRBV4-1 to TRBJ2-3; no firm D call. Deletions cut 0 bases from V and 6 bases from J, with 7 bases between. The CDR3 has 13 residues. Germline values: CDR1 MGHRA, CDR2 YSYEKL.

V usage is TRBV5-1 and J usage is TRBJ2-5, with TRBD2 as a possible D gene (5 bases). V was pared by 4 bases and J by 1 base, with 14 bases between. The CDR3 is 15 residues long. From germline, CDR1 is SGHRS and CDR2 YFSETQ. The CDR3 spells CASSPTGGRQETQYF. DNA of the CDR3: TGCGCCAGCAGCCCAACTGGCGGGCGCCAAGAGACCCAGTACTTC. Filled out from reference TRBV5-1 and TRBJ2-5, the complete variable domain reads KAGVTQTPRYLIKTRGQQVTLSCSPISGHRSVSWYQQTPGQGLQFLFEYFSETQRNKGNFPGRFSGRQFSNSRSEMNVSTLELGDSALYLCASSPTGGRQETQYFGPGTRLLVL.

The chain links TRBV14 to TRBJ2-7; D is unresolved. In germline, CDR1 is SGHDN, CDR2 FVKESK. The CDR3 sequence is 14 residues long. Deletions cut 1 base from V and 5 bases from J, with 12 bases between. Here the CDR3 DNA reads TGTGCCAGCAGCCAAGGTGGCGCTTTTGACGAGCAGTACTTC. Amino acid sequence: CASSQGGAFDEQYF.

The chain links TRBV29-1 to TRBJ1-5; TRBD1 agrees at 7 bases. Germline trimming cut 6 bases from V and 4 bases from J; bases unmatched to any gene: 6. This CDR3 is built from 13 residues. Germline V CDR1 and CDR2: SQVTM, ANQGSEA. Here the CDR3 reads CSVVDRWNQPQHF. Written as DNA, the CDR3 is TGCAGCGTGGTGGACAGGTGGAATCAGCCCCAGCATTTT.

This chain links TRBV19 with TRBJ1-3; D remains unclear. Trimming left V 3 bases short and J 0 bases short, with 6 bases between. The CDR3 is 14 residues long. Germline V gives CDR1 LNHDA, CDR2 SQIVND (reference sequence). The CDR3 protein is CASSMKASGNTIYF. The CDR3 DNA reads TGTGCCAGTAGTATGAAAGCCTCTGGAAACACCATATATTTT. The full variable domain, with the rest looked up from reference TRBV19 and TRBJ1-3, is DGGITQSPKYLFRKEGQNVTLSCEQNLNHDAMYWYRQDPGQGLRLIYYSQIVNDFQKGDIAEGYSVSREKKESFPLTVTSAQKNPTAFYLCASSMKASGNTIYFGEGSWLTVV.